This T cell receptor beta chain was sequenced in a study of PD-1 blockade in classical Hodgkin lymphoma. The study's findings and limits: Repertoire differences have undefined causes, possibly disease activity or prior therapy. Relapsed/refractory patients reportedly had the lowest baseline TCR diversity, below newly diagnosed patients, who were below healthy donors.

TCRdb's table, derived via immunoSEQ multiplex PCR, lists solely in-frame clones and lacks some. The sample shows around 2,900 clones, roughly 70% of them seen only once. Regarding time point: newly diagnosed, previously untreated cHL patient sample. The CD8+ T cells came from thawed PBMCs through magnetic negative selection. The comparison group had newly diagnosed, previously untreated classical Hodgkin lymphoma. With regard to this clone: Its specificity is unknown.

V was shortened by 5 bases and J by 9 bases, with 14 bases between the two germline ends. This CDR3 has 13 amino acids. Germline values: CDR1 SGHTA, CDR2 FQGNSA. The sample taken for sequencing was CD8+ T cells from blood. V gene TRBV7-2 combines with J gene TRBJ2-1; maybe TRBD2 (5 bases). The TCR was taken from a human donor with classical Hodgkin lymphoma. The CDR3 region is CASSPRRAGEQFF. The CDR3, as DNA: TGTGCCAGCAGCCCCCGACGGGCGGGTGAGCAGTTCTTC.